Presented here are 11 T cell receptor beta chains from one specimen sequenced in a study of blood T cell repertoires in COVID-19. Some clones are missing from TCRdb's copy, which holds only in-frame ones; the method was immunoSEQ multiplex PCR. In the table there are around 50,000 clones, about 87% of which are singletons. Specimen: peripheral blood. The receptor set was obtained from a man in his fifties or sixties with acute or convalescent COVID-19.

The chain recombines TRBV28 with TRBJ2-2, with D possibly being TRBD2 (5 bases). This CDR3 region has 14 residues. The germline gives CDR1 MDHEN, CDR2 SYDVKM. V dropped 6 bases and J dropped 5 bases, with 13 bases sitting between them. In DNA, the CDR3 is TGTGCCAGCAGCGGAGGTGCCGGGACCGGGGAGCTGTTTTTT. Amino acid sequence: CASSGGAGTGELFF. The whole variable domain, remainder taken from reference TRBV28 and TRBJ2-2, is DVKVTQSSRYLVKRTGEKVFLECVQDMDHENMFWYRQDPGLGLRLIYFSYDVKMKEKGDIPEGYSVSREKKERFSLILESASTNQTSMYLCASSGGAGTGELFFGEGSRLTVL.

V and J are TRBV28 and TRBJ1-4, with a weak D call TRBD1 (6 bases). This CDR3 contains 16 residues. The ends were cut back, 6 bases at V and 6 bases at J, with 20 bases in the middle. The germline gives CDR1 MDHEN, CDR2 SYDVKM. CDR3: CASSHLRGGMDEKLFF. DNA for the CDR3: TGTGCCAGCAGCCACCTTCGAGGGGGAATGGATGAAAAACTGTTTTTT.

The chain uses TRBV6-6 and TRBJ2-3; 7 bases map to TRBD1. V dropped 4 bases and J dropped 1; count of bases not matched to a gene: 8. The CDR3 covers 16 residues. CDR1 and CDR2 from the germline V gene are MNHNY and SVGAGI (reference sequence). The CDR3 DNA follows: TGTGCCAGCAGTTTGGCCTCCGGGACAGGCACAGATACGCAGTATTTT. Its protein product is CASSLASGTGTDTQYF.

This rearrangement joins TRBV12-3 or TRBV12-4 to TRBJ1-2; 7 bases align to TRBD1. The CDR3 sequence is 13 residues long. V lost 4 bases to trimming and J lost 7 bases; unmatched junction nucleotides: 6. The CDR3 bases are TGTGCCAGCAGTTACCACAGGGGTGGTGGCTACACCTTC. Translating gives CASSYHRGGGYTF.

The J gene is TRBJ1-6, the V gene TRBV7-9; D remains unclear. The CDR3 is 13 amino acids. The V end lost 1 base, the J end lost 7 bases, and 5 bases lay between the germline ends. Germline CDR1 SEHNR, CDR2 FQNEAQ (reference sequence). The CDR3 here is CASSLDGNSPLHF. Written as DNA, the CDR3 is TGTGCCAGCAGCTTAGACGGGAATTCACCCCTCCACTTT.

This chain connects TRBV9 to TRBJ2-7, with TRBD2 identical over 10 bases. The V and J ends lost 1 base and 3 bases, in that order; junction bases with no gene match: 10. From germline, CDR1 is SGDLS and CDR2 YYNGEE. CDR3 length: 17 amino acids. The CDR3 spells CASSVLAGGTGGYEQYF. CDR3 DNA sequence: TGTGCCAGCAGCGTATTAGCGGGAGGTACCGGGGGCTACGAGCAGTACTTC.

At least ten counts were recorded for this clone. The genes are TRBV5-4 and TRBJ2-7; 14 positions match TRBD2. CDR1 SGHNT and CDR2 YYREEE come from the germline V gene (reference sequence). This CDR3 comprises 15 residues. The V segment lost 4 bases and the J segment 2 bases; nucleotides outside the gene matches: 2. Here the CDR3 reads CASSVGLAGAYEQYF. The CDR3 DNA is TGTGCCAGCAGCGTGGGACTAGCGGGAGCCTACGAGCAGTACTTC.

This clone was seen only a few times. The chain combines TRBV9 with TRBJ2-7, with a possible D match to TRBD2 (6 bases). In germline, CDR1 is SGDLS, CDR2 YYNGEE. The V and J ends lost 0 bases and 2 bases respectively, with 9 bases between them. This CDR3 spans 14 amino acids. CDR3 DNA: TGTGCCAGCAGCGTAGCCGGGAGCCCCTACGAGCAGTACTTC. Residues: CASSVAGSPYEQYF.

As regards this clone: Other DNA sequences in this specimen translate into the identical CDR3. The chain's CDR3 is CASSSTGEDGYTF. The CDR3 nucleotides are TGTGCCAGCAGCTCGACAGGGGAAGATGGCTACACCTTC. The chain uses TRBV7-9 and TRBJ1-2, with 8 nucleotides matching TRBD1. The ends lost 4 bases at V and 6 bases at J; junction bases unmatched: 4. This CDR3 is 13 amino acids long. The germline gives CDR1 SEHNR, CDR2 FQNEAQ (reference sequence).

This sequence joins TRBV5-4 and TRBJ2-6, with D possibly matching TRBD2 (5 bases). The germline gives CDR1 SGHNT, CDR2 YYREEE (reference sequence). The CDR3 runs 16 residues. Trimming removed 4 bases from V and 2 bases from J, with 13 bases in between. The CDR3, as DNA: TGTGCCAGCAGCCCCCCAATCGGGGCTGGGGCCAACGTCCTGACTTTC. Translating it yields CASSPPIGAGANVLTF. Full variable domain (remainder filled in from reference TRBV5-4 and TRBJ2-6): ETGVTQSPTHLIKTRGQQVTLRCSSQSGHNTVSWYQQALGQGPQFIFQYYREEENGRGNFPPRFSGLQFPNYSSELNVNALELDDSALYLCASSPPIGAGANVLTFGAGSRLTVL.

The chain joins TRBV28 to TRBJ1-2; 7 positions agree with TRBD1. J gave up 4 bases and V 3 bases, and 8 bases lay outside the gene matches. Germline loops: CDR1 MDHEN, CDR2 SYDVKM. The CDR3 sequence is 15 residues long. CDR3: CASSFPSGQTYGYTF. The CDR3 coding sequence is TGTGCCAGCAGTTTTCCGTCGGGACAGACCTATGGCTACACCTTC.